The entry below describes one T cell receptor beta chain. The data were obtained in a study of blood T cell repertoires in COVID-19. TCRdb's table, derived via immunoSEQ multiplex PCR, lists solely in-frame clones and lacks some. The sample has 95,000 to 120,000 clones, approximately 88% seen once; the top ten hold approximately 8.1%. CDR3 length: 13 residues. Germline CDR1 is SGHAT and CDR2 is FQNNGV. V was shortened by 4 bases and J by 4 bases, with 10 bases between the two germline ends. The specimen was peripheral blood. The receptor's source is a woman aged 40 to 50 with acute or convalescent COVID-19. The chain recombines TRBV11-2 with TRBJ1-2, with D possibly being TRBD1 (6 bases). This chain's CDR3 is CASSYRDTYGYTF. The CDR3 DNA is TGTGCCAGCAGCTACCGGGACACCTATGGCTACACCTTC.